In this sample, the clone carrying this TCR beta chain turned up a few times. Its antigen is unknown. Compared with germline, one end of the junction differs, possibly owing to a read error. CDR3 length: 15 amino acids. Per germline, CDR1 MNHNS and CDR2 SASEGT. Study results and caveats: Whole repertoires were not studied in the larger cohort, only one V-J beta rearrangement. Tumor memory CD4+ T cell TCR gene usage clustered with blood and lymph node memory CD4+ cells and lymph node naive CD4+ cells.

Constant-region reverse primers amplified full-length variable regions, followed by semi-nested Nested Universal Primer A PCR. MiXCR, applied by TCRdb to the 5' RACE reads, yields one record per CDR3 protein. Counted here are tens of thousands of distinct CDR3 sequences, 28% occurring once; the ten biggest clones make up roughly 3%. The rearrangement links TRBV6-1 to TRBJ2-3; D possibly corresponds to TRBD1 (6 bases). Sequenced input: tumor-infiltrating memory CD4+ T cells sorted from the breast tumor. Subset specified: memory CD4+ T cells, CD4+CD45RO+CD25-. The source of this sequence is a female donor with breast cancer. Here the CDR3 reads CASSVVDRSTNTQYF. Here the CDR3 DNA reads TGTGCCAGCAGTGTCGTGGACAGATCCACAAATACGCAGTATTTT.